This T cell receptor (beta chain) originates from a study of shared clonotypes between healthy human individuals. General study points: Shared clonotypes: about 5.3% naive CD4, about 4% naive CD8, 2.3% memory CD4, 0.4% to 0.45% memory CD8.

Sequencing used immunoSEQ multiplex PCR; TCRdb keeps in-frame clones, though not all of them. This table holds 2 million to 3 million clones, approximately 94% found once. V was clipped by 5 bases and J by 4 bases; unmatched bases: 12. There are 15 residues in the CDR3. CDR1 is SQVTM, CDR2 ANQGSEA, per germline. The donor cohort consisted entirely of Caucasian adults residing in Nashville, Tennessee. Naive CD4+ cells were CD45RA-selected; the remaining cells were memory. Regarding this clone: Its antigen is unidentified.

The V gene is TRBV29-1, the J gene TRBJ2-3, with 7 positions matching TRBD1. Specimen: naive CD4+ T cells from PBMCs. As to subset: CD45RA+ positively selected. The TCR sequence derives from a man aged 18 to 29 in good health. Some clones in this sample may be carry-over from other donors' samples. The CDR3 DNA is TGCAGCGTTTCCCGTACAGGGGCTGGGGCAGATACGCAGTATTTT. Translation gives CSVSRTGAGADTQYF.